This T cell receptor beta chain was identified in a study of cytomegalovirus exposure and HLA in healthy donors. Study-level points and caveats: The authors confirmed in vitro that a few CMV-associated chains were specific for CMV antigens.

Sequencing used immunoSEQ multiplex PCR; TCRdb keeps in-frame clones, though not all of them. The sample shows approximately 150,000 clones, over 80% of them seen only once. In the case of this clone: The antigen remains undetermined.

CDR1 is MNHEY, CDR2 SVGAGI, per germline. The ends lost 10 bases at V and 4 bases at J; junction bases unmatched: 9. The CDR3 is made up of 14 amino acids. The receptor was isolated from a man aged 18 to 35 in good health and CMV-seropositive. Sequencing was performed on PBMCs. The rearrangement links TRBV6-5 to TRBJ1-1; 10 nucleotides agree with TRBD1. CDR3 amino acids: CATGTGVLGTEAFF. CDR3 nucleotide sequence: TGTGCCACTGGGACAGGGGTTTTGGGCACTGAAGCTTTCTTT.